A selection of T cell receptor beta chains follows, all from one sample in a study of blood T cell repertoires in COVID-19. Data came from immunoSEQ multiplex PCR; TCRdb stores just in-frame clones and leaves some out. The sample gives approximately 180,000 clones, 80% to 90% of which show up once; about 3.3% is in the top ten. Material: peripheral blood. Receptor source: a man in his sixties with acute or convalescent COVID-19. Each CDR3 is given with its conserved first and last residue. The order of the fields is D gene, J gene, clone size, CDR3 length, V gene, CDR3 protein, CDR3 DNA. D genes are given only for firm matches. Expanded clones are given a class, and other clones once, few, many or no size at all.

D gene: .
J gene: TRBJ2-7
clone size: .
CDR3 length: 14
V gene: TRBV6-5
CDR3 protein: CASSYSRVSYEQYF
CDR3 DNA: TGTGCCAGCAGTTACAGCAGGGTCTCCTACGAGCAGTACTTC

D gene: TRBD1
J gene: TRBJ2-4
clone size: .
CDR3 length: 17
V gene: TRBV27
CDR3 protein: CASSPQRGGQGVGIQYF
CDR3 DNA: TGTGCCAGCAGTCCCCAAAGGGGTGGACAGGGGGTGGGCATTCAGTACTTC

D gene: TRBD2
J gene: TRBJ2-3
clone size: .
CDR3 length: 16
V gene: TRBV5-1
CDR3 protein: CASSFGTSGNTDTQYF
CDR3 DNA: TGCGCCAGCAGCTTTGGGACTAGCGGGAACACAGATACGCAGTATTTT

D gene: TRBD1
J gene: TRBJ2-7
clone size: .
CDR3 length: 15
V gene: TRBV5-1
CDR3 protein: CASSSQQGGPYEQYF
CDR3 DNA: TGCGCCAGCAGCTCACAACAGGGGGGCCCCTACGAGCAGTACTTC

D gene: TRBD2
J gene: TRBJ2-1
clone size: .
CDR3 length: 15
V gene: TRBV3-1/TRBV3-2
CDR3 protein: CASSNGLEIRIEQFF
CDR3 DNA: TGTGCCAGCAGCAACGGACTAGAAATTCGGATTGAGCAGTTCTTC

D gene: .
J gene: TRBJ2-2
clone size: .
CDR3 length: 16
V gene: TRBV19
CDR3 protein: CASSISGTRYTGELFF
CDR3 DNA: TGTGCCAGTAGTATATCGGGGACACGGTACACCGGGGAGCTGTTTTTT

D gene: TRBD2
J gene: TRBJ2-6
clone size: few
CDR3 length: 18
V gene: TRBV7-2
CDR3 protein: CASSLSRAGDPGANVLTF
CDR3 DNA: TGTGCCAGCAGCTTATCACGGGCGGGAGATCCTGGGGCCAACGTCCTGACTTTC

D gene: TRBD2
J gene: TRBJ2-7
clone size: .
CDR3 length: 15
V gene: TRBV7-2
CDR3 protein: CASSAGTSVSYEQYF
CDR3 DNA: TGTGCCAGCAGCGCCGGGACTAGCGTATCCTACGAGCAGTACTTC

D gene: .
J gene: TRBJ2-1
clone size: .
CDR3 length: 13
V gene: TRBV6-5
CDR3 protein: CAIPGWVGNEQFF
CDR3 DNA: TGTGCCATCCCGGGGTGGGTAGGCAATGAGCAGTTCTTC

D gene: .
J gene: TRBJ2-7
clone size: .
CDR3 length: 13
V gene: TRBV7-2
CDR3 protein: CASSLVRENEQYF
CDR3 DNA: TGTGCCAGCAGCTTAGTTCGAGAAAACGAGCAGTACTTC

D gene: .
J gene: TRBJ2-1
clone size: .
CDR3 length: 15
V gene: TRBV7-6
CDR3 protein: CASSSRDSRGDEQFF
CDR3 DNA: TGTGCCAGCAGCTCCCGGGACTCAAGAGGCGATGAGCAGTTCTTC

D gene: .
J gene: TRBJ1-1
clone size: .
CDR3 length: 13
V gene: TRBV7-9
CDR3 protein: CASSPPIGTEAFF
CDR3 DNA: TGTGCCAGCAGCCCTCCGATCGGTACTGAAGCTTTCTTT

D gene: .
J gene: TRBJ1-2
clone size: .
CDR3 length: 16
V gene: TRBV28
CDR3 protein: CASSSRDIRANYGYTF
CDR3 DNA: TGTGCCAGCAGTTCTAGGGACATCCGAGCTAACTATGGCTACACCTTC

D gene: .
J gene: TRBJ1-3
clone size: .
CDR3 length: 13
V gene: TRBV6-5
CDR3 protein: CASNTGQGNTIYF
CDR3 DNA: TGTGCCAGCAACACCGGACAGGGAAACACCATATATTTT

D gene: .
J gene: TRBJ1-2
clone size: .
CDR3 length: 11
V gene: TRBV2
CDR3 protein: CASSEAYGYTF
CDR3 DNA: TGTGCCAGCAGTGAGGCCTATGGCTACACCTTC

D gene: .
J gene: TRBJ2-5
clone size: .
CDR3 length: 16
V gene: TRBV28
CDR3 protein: CASSSTSGGGRETQYF
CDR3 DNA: TGTGCCAGCAGTTCAACCTCCGGAGGCGGCCGCGAGACCCAGTACTTC

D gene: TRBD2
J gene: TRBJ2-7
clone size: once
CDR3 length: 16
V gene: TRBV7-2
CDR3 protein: CASSLDGSGRIGEQYF
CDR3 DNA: TGTGCCAGCAGCTTAGATGGTAGCGGGAGGATAGGGGAGCAGTACTTC

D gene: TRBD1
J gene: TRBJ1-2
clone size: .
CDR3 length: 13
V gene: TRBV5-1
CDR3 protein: CASSPGQGQGYTF
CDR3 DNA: TGCGCCAGCAGCCCTGGACAGGGTCAAGGCTACACCTTC

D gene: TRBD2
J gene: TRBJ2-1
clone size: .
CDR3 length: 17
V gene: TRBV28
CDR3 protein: CASSLGLAGGPSNEQFF
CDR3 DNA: TGTGCCAGCAGTTTGGGTCTAGCGGGAGGCCCCTCCAATGAGCAGTTCTTC

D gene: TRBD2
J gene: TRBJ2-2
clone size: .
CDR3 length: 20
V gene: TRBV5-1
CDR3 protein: CASSLDGRKGLAGRTGELFF
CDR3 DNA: TGCGCCAGCAGCTTGGATGGCAGAAAGGGACTAGCGGGACGCACCGGGGAGCTGTTTTTT

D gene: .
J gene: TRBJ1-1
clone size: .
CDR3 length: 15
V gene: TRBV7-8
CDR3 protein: CASSLDGGAMAEAFF
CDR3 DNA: TGTGCCAGCAGCTTAGATGGGGGCGCGATGGCTGAAGCTTTCTTT

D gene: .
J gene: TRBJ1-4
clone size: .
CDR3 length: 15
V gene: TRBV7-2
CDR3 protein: CASSLESLRNEKLFF
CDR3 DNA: TGTGCCAGCAGCTTAGAGTCGCTGAGAAATGAAAAACTGTTTTTT

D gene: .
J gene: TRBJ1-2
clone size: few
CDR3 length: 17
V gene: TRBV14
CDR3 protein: CASSPLSTGGSNYGYTF
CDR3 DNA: TGTGCCAGCAGCCCACTCAGCACCGGGGGAAGTAACTATGGCTACACCTTC

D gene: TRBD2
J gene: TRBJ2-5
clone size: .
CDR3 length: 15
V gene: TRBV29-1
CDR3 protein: CSSEGLAGNFETQYF
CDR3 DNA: TGCAGCTCCGAAGGTTTAGCGGGGAACTTTGAGACCCAGTACTTC

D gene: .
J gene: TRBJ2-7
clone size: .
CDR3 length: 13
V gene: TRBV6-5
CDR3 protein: CASSYSPGPEQYF
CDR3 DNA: TGTGCCAGCAGTTACTCGCCAGGGCCCGAGCAGTACTTC

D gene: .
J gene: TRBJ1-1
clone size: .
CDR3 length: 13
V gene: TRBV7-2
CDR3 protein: CASSLQGWTEAFF
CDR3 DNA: TGTGCCAGCAGCTTACAGGGATGGACTGAAGCTTTCTTT

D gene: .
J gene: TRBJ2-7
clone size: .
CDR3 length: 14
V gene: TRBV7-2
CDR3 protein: CASTGRRGTYEQYF
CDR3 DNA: TGTGCCAGCACCGGCCGGAGGGGCACCTACGAGCAGTACTTC

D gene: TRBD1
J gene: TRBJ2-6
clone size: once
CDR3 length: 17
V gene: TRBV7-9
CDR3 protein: CASSFDRVLSGANVLTF
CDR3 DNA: TGTGCCAGCAGCTTTGACAGGGTACTCTCTGGGGCCAACGTCCTGACTTTC

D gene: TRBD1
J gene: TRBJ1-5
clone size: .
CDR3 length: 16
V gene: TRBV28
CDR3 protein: CASSLNSDRARQPQHF
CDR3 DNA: TGTGCCAGCAGTTTAAACTCGGACAGGGCTAGGCAGCCCCAGCATTTT

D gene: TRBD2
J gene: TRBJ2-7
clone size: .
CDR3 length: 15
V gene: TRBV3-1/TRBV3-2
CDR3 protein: CASSQASGGRYEQYF
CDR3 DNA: TGTGCCAGCAGCCAAGCGTCTGGCGGGAGGTACGAGCAGTACTTC

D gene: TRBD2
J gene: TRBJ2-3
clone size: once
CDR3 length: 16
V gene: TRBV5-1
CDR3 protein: CASTPSGTSNSDTQYF
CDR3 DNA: TGCGCCAGCACCCCGTCCGGGACTAGCAACTCAGATACGCAGTATTTT

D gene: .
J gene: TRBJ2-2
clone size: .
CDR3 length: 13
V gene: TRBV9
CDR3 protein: CASSVGGYGELFF
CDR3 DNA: TGTGCCAGCAGCGTAGGCGGGTACGGGGAGCTGTTTTTT

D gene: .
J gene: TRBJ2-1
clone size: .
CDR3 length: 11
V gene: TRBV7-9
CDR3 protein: CASSQNNEQFF
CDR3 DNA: TGTGCCAGCAGCCAAAACAATGAGCAGTTCTTC

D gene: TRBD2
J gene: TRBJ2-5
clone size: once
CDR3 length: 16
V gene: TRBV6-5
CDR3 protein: CASSYALAGGVSTQYF
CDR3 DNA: TGTGCCAGCAGTTACGCGTTAGCGGGAGGGGTTAGCACCCAGTACTTC

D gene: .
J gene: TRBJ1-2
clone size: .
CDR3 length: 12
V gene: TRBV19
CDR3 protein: CAVTGHRHGYTF
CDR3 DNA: TGTGCCGTGACGGGACACCGGCATGGCTACACCTTC

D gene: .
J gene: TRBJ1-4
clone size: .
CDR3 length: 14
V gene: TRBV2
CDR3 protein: CASSAGGSNEKLFF
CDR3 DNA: TGTGCCAGCAGTGCGGGGGGGTCTAATGAAAAACTGTTTTTT

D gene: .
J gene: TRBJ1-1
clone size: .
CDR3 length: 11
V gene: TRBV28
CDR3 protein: CASRLNTEAFF
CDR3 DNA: TGTGCCAGCAGACTCAACACTGAAGCTTTCTTT

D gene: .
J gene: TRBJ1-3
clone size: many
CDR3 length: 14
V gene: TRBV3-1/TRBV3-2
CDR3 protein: CASSPPGSGNTIYF
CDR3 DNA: TGTGCCAGCAGTCCCCCGGGGTCTGGAAACACCATATATTTT

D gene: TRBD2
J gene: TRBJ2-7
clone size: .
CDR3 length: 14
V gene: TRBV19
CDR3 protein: CASSILAGGHEQYF
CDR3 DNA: TGTGCCAGTAGTATTTTGGCGGGAGGGCACGAGCAGTACTTC

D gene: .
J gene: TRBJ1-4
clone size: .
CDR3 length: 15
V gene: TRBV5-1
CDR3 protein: CASSLGSRQEEKLFF
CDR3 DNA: TGCGCCAGCAGCTTGGGTTCCCGACAGGAAGAAAAACTGTTTTTT

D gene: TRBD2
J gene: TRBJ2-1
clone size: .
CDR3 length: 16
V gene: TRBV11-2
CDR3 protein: CASSKRRLAGGNEQFF
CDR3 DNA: TGTGCCAGCAGCAAAAGGCGGCTAGCGGGAGGCAATGAGCAGTTCTTC

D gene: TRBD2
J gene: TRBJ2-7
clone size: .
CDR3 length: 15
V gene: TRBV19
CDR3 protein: CASSIEGRGSYEQYF
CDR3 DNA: TGTGCCAGTAGTATAGAAGGGCGGGGGTCCTACGAGCAGTACTTC

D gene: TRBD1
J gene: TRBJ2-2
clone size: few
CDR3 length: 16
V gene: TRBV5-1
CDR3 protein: CASSSPGQGQSGELFF
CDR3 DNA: TGCGCCAGCAGCTCCCCGGGACAGGGGCAGAGCGGGGAGCTGTTTTTT

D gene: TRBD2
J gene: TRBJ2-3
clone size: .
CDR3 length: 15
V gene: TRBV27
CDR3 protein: CASSLRGVSTDTQYF
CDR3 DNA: TGTGCCAGCAGCCTACGGGGGGTGAGCACAGATACGCAGTATTTT

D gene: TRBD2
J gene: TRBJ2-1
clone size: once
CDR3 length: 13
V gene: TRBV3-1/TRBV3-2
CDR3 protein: CASSRRAGGGQFF
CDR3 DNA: TGTGCCAGCAGCCGTAGGGCGGGAGGCGGGCAGTTCTTC

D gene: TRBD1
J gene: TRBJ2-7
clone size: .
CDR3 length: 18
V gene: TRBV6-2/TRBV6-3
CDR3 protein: CASSYSSRGLITSYEQYF
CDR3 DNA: TGTGCCAGCAGTTACTCGAGCAGGGGGCTTATTACCTCCTACGAGCAGTACTTC

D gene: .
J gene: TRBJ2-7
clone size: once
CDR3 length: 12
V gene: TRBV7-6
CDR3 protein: CASSSYEGEQYF
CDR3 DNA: TGTGCCAGCAGCTCGTATGAGGGCGAGCAGTACTTC

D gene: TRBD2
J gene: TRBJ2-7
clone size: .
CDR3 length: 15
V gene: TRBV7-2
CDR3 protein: CASSQSGGRQLEQYF
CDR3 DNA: TGTGCCAGCAGCCAGAGCGGGGGCCGTCAACTCGAGCAGTACTTC

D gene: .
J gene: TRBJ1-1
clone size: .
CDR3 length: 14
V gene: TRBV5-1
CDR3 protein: CASSILTGNTEAFF
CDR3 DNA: TGCGCCAGCAGCATCCTGACAGGGAACACTGAAGCTTTCTTT

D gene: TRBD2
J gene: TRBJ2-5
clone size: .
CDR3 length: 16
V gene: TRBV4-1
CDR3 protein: CASSPGTSGSGETQYF
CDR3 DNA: TGCGCCAGCAGCCCGGGGACTAGCGGGAGTGGGGAGACCCAGTACTTC